This is a list of T cell receptor beta chains from one sample in a study of T cell changes during pregnancy in multiple sclerosis. The table came from immunoSEQ multiplex PCR; TCRdb's copy has only in-frame clones and leaves some out. The sample lists tens of thousands of clones, around 86% occurring once. Material: CD8+ T cells from peripheral blood mononuclear cells, obtained in the first trimester of pregnancy. The receptors stem from a female donor in good health, enrolled as a control in a pregnancy study. The CDR3 runs from the conserved cysteine through the conserved F or W. D genes are given only for firm matches. Size is stated for part of the rows, as once, few or many counts, or as a class when the clone is expanded.

>TRBV10-2|-|TRBJ2-6|once
CAGKTRGANVLTF
TGCGCCGGCAAGACACGTGGGGCCAACGTCCTGACTTTC
>TRBV4-3|-|TRBJ1-5|-
CASSQDHPDNQPQHF
TGCGCCAGCAGCCAAGATCACCCAGACAATCAGCCCCAGCATTTT
>TRBV7-6|-|TRBJ2-1|-
CASTRTAGINEQFF
TGTGCCAGCACTCGGACTGCCGGCATCAATGAGCAGTTCTTC
>TRBV11-2|-|TRBJ1-6|once
CASSPRGGYNSPLHF
TGTGCCAGCAGCCCACGAGGGGGTTATAATTCACCCCTCCACTTT
>TRBV7-9|-|TRBJ2-2|-
CASSLITGLTGELFF
TGTGCCAGCAGCCTAATAACAGGGCTGACCGGGGAGCTGTTTTTT
>TRBV28|TRBD1|TRBJ1-5|-
CASSFLGQPNQPQHF
TGTGCCAGCAGTTTCCTGGGACAGCCAAATCAGCCCCAGCATTTT
>TRBV4-1|TRBD2|TRBJ2-3|-
CASSKRTSGGAEGTQYF
TGCGCCAGCAGCAAACGCACTAGCGGGGGGGCCGAAGGTACGCAGTATTTT
>TRBV7-8|-|TRBJ1-6|-
CASSSPSGSPLHF
TGTGCCAGCAGCTCTCCCTCAGGTTCACCCCTCCACTTT
>TRBV9|TRBD1|TRBJ1-2|-
CASRDELLQGATENYGYTF
TGTGCCAGCAGAGACGAACTCCTACAGGGGGCTACTGAAAACTATGGCTACACCTTC
>TRBV10-3|TRBD2|TRBJ2-3|-
CAISPTGAGGADTQYF
TGTGCCATCAGCCCAACGGGAGCGGGGGGGGCAGATACGCAGTATTTT
>TRBV29-1|-|TRBJ1-1|-
CSVEDGKGSDTEAFF
TGCAGCGTTGAAGATGGAAAGGGGTCGGACACTGAAGCTTTCTTT
>TRBV10-3|TRBD1|TRBJ2-3|once
CAISEPGQGTDTQYF
TGTGCCATCAGTGAGCCGGGACAGGGAACAGATACGCAGTATTTT
>TRBV7-3|TRBD1|TRBJ2-3|-
CASSPRGQGRSDTQYF
TGTGCCAGCAGCCCCCGGGGACAGGGGAGGTCAGATACGCAGTATTTT
>TRBV5-4|TRBD1|TRBJ1-2|-
CASSLPSGQPGYTF
TGTGCCAGCAGCTTGCCCTCGGGACAGCCTGGCTACACCTTC
>TRBV4-3|TRBD1|TRBJ2-6|-
CASSQGGQGPSSGANVLTF
TGCGCCAGCAGCCAAGGAGGACAGGGTCCATCCTCTGGGGCCAACGTCCTGACTTTC
>TRBV7-9|TRBD2|TRBJ2-5|-
CASRTSGGKQETQYF
TGTGCCAGCAGGACTAGCGGGGGAAAACAAGAGACCCAGTACTTC
>TRBV7-9|-|TRBJ2-7|few
CASSETGYEQYF
TGTGCCAGCAGCGAGACAGGCTACGAGCAGTACTTC
>TRBV7-9|TRBD1|TRBJ1-1|-
CASTDGDRGDEAFF
TGTGCCAGCACCGACGGGGACAGGGGGGATGAAGCTTTCTTT
>TRBV19|-|TRBJ2-3|few
CASSQDTTDTQYF
TGTGCCAGTAGCCAGGACACCACAGATACGCAGTATTTT
>TRBV27|TRBD1|TRBJ1-2|-
CASKKGTDNYGYTF
TGTGCCAGCAAAAAAGGGACAGATAACTATGGCTACACCTTC
>TRBV6-1|-|TRBJ1-5|-
CASSEGRVHRNQPQHF
TGTGCCAGCAGTGAAGGCAGGGTACATCGGAATCAGCCCCAGCATTTT
>TRBV28|-|TRBJ1-4|-
CASSFRGGGEKLFF
TGTGCCAGCAGTTTCCGGGGAGGAGGCGAAAAACTGTTTTTT
>TRBV6-6|-|TRBJ1-6|-
CASSYLGGYYNSPLHF
TGTGCCAGCAGTTACTTGGGGGGTTACTATAATTCACCCCTCCACTTT
>TRBV28|TRBD1|TRBJ2-3|-
CASSWTGGVADTQYF
TGTGCCAGCAGTTGGACAGGGGGCGTCGCAGATACGCAGTATTTT
>TRBV5-1|-|TRBJ2-4|-
CASSLPGFYF
TGCGCCAGCAGCTTGCCAGGGTTCTACTTC
>TRBV7-9|TRBD1|TRBJ1-2|-
CASSPGQPYGYTF
TGTGCCAGCAGCCCGGGACAGCCCTATGGCTACACCTTC
>TRBV13|TRBD1|TRBJ2-7|-
CASSLLSGTGSSYEQYF
TGTGCCAGCAGCTTGCTATCCGGGACAGGTAGCTCCTACGAGCAGTACTTC
>TRBV28|-|TRBJ1-5|-
CASSLEGWPQHF
TGTGCCAGCAGTTTGGAGGGCTGGCCCCAGCATTTT
>TRBV18|TRBD2|TRBJ2-3|-
CASSLASGGDTDTQYF
TGTGCCAGCTCCCTCGCTAGCGGGGGCGACACAGATACGCAGTATTTT
>TRBV6-1|-|TRBJ2-2|once
CASSEYRRGGELFF
TGTGCCAGCAGTGAATACAGGCGCGGCGGGGAGCTGTTTTTT
>TRBV20-1|-|TRBJ2-1|-
CSAKRLEEQFF
TGCAGTGCCAAGCGTCTAGAAGAGCAGTTCTTC
>TRBV15|-|TRBJ1-1|-
CATGPQVNTEAFF
TGTGCCACCGGACCACAGGTGAACACTGAAGCTTTCTTT
>TRBV4-3|TRBD1|TRBJ1-2|-
CASSQDRGRGINYGYTF
TGCGCCAGCAGCCAAGATCGGGGCAGGGGGATTAACTATGGCTACACCTTC
>TRBV11-2|-|TRBJ2-5|few
CASSSTRQETQYF
TGTGCCAGCAGCTCGACTAGACAAGAGACCCAGTACTTC
>TRBV30|-|TRBJ1-3|-
CAWRITASGNTIYF
TGTGCCTGGAGGATCACAGCCTCTGGAAACACCATATATTTT
>TRBV27|TRBD2|TRBJ2-1|-
CASSPSSGAYNEQFF
TGTGCCAGCAGTCCCTCTAGCGGGGCCTACAATGAGCAGTTCTTC
>TRBV7-9|TRBD1|TRBJ1-3|-
CASSSSTGTNSGNTIYF
TGTGCCAGCAGCTCTTCGACAGGGACCAACTCTGGAAACACCATATATTTT
>TRBV7-9|-|TRBJ2-2|-
CASSLGASGTGELFF
TGTGCCAGCAGCTTGGGCGCGAGCGGGACCGGGGAGCTGTTTTTT
>TRBV5-6|-|TRBJ2-7|once
CASSLAAGSYEQYF
TGTGCCAGCAGCTTGGCGGCGGGAAGCTACGAGCAGTACTTC
>TRBV7-9|TRBD2|TRBJ2-1|-
CASTGGGASSYNEQFF
TGTGCCAGCACCGGCGGGGGGGCGAGCTCCTACAATGAGCAGTTCTTC
>TRBV4-3|TRBD1|TRBJ1-2|-
CASSHRTGSSYGYTF
TGCGCCAGCAGCCATCGGACAGGTAGTTCCTATGGCTACACCTTC